The sequence of this T cell receptor beta chain was determined in a study of blood T cell repertoires in COVID-19. Study overall: Samples came from the United States, Italy and Spain, spanning acute and convalescent COVID-19. T cells, B-cell-depleted T cells, or PBMCs provided the cDNA or gDNA that served as material.

V was clipped by 5 bases and J by 0 bases, with 7 bases between them. This CDR3 comprises 13 residues. CDR1 LNHDA and CDR2 SQIVND come from the germline V gene (reference sequence). The table came from immunoSEQ multiplex PCR; TCRdb's copy has only in-frame clones and leaves some out. The top ten clones hold approximately 4.1% of a sample with fewer than 400,000 clones, just over 85% of them seen once. Material for sequencing was PBMCs or T cells enriched from blood (not recorded which). The chain recombines TRBV19 with TRBJ1-1; D gene uncertain. The TCR comes from a man aged 25-45 years who had recovered from COVID-19. CDR3 DNA sequence: TGTGCCAGTAGTTCATCATTGAACACTGAAGCTTTCTTT. This gives the protein CASSSSLNTEAFF.